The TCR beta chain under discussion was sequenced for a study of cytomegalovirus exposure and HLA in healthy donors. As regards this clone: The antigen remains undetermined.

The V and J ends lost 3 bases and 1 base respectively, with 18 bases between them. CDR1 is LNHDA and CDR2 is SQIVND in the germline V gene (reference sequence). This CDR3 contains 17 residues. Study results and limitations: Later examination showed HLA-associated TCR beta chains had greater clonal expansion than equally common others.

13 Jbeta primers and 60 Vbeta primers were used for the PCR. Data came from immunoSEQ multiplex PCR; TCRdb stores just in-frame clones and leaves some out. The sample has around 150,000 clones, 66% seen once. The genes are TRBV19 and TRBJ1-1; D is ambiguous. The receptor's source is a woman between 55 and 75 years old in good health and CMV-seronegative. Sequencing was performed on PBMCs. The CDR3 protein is CASSISRARPSNTEAFF. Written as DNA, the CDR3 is TGTGCCAGTAGTATTTCGCGGGCTCGGCCGTCGAACACTGAAGCTTTCTTT.